This TCR beta chain derives from a study of response to subunit inactivated influenza vaccine. General observations from the study: T cells newly recruited by each seasonal influenza vaccination are few, the authors suggested.

TCRdb re-derived calls from the RT-PCR reads in MiXCR, one entry per CDR3 protein. The sample has roughly 500,000 distinct CDR3 sequences, about 17% seen once; the top ten hold roughly 3.1%. CDR1 and CDR2 from the germline V gene are SGDLS and YYNGEE. CDR3 length equals 14 residues. V gave up 0 bases and J gave up 7 bases, with 14 bases separating them. Of note for this clonotype: Its antigen remains unidentified.

The source is a man aged 50 to 69 who received an inactivated influenza vaccine. Sample: CD4+ T cells sorted from PBMCs, taken about 23 months after vaccination. The chain has TRBV9 and TRBJ2-7; maybe TRBD1 (6 bases). CDR3 sequence reads: CASSVAWGREEQYF. Written as DNA, the CDR3 is TGTGCCAGCAGCGTAGCCTGGGGGCGTGAAGAGCAGTACTTC.